This T cell receptor beta chain originates from a study of shared clonotypes between healthy human individuals. Memory CD4+ cells were the fraction left after CD45RA+ naive selection. Repertoires were generated with immunoSEQ multiplex PCR, while TCRdb's copy carries only in-frame clones and drops some. Here the sample spans some 1 million clones, more than 60% being singletons. In the case of this clone: Its target is not known.

Study-wide findings and caveats: Researchers sampled only blood; tissue repertoires likely differ.

This CDR3 comprises 16 residues. This receptor was obtained from a man aged 18 to 29 in good health. The sample was memory CD4+ T cells sorted from blood. Described subset: CD45RA-negative fraction. The chain joins TRBV12-1 to TRBJ1-5; the D call in the table, TRBD1, was not verified against the DNA. TRBV12-1 is termed a pseudogene. The CDR3 is CASSSRVDRESQPQHF. The CDR3 DNA reads TGTGCCAGCAGCTCGAGGGTCGACAGGGAGAGTCAGCCCCAGCATTTT.